The entry below gives a single T cell receptor beta chain sequence along with its context. Its target is not known. Libraries were prepared by immunoSEQ multiplex PCR; TCRdb keeps only in-frame clonotypes and omits some of them. The sample yields around 150,000 clones, less than 95% seen once. The CDR3 has 15 amino acids. The germline CDR1 and CDR2 sequences are GTSNPN and SVGIG (reference sequence). Trimming at V came to 4 bases and at J to 1 base, leaving 7 bases not matched to a gene. These data belong to a study of T cell responses to AZD1222 COVID-19 vaccine. Study conclusions and caveats: Mostly white British, mostly female donors; authors suggested clonal diversity may be underestimated. The study reported that nearly half of spike-specific TCRs target unmutated variant regions. Among vaccine-associated CD4 TCRs, coverage spanned spike, with dominance at 160-218 and 743-854. Baseline testing showed seropositivity in only a handful of AZD1222 recipients.

The V gene is TRBV30, the J gene TRBJ1-5; TRBD1 agrees at 7 bases. This receptor was obtained from an adult in good health. Sequencing used peripheral blood, obtained on day 0 of AZD1222 vaccination. The chain's CDR3 is CAWKSQGVSNQPQHF. CDR3 sequence (DNA): TGTGCCTGGAAATCTCAGGGGGTCAGCAATCAGCCCCAGCATTTT.